The 21 T cell receptor beta chains reported below all come from one sample, sequenced in a study of T cells in tumors after PD-1 blockade. Produced via immunoSEQ multiplex PCR; TCRdb's table is partial and in-frame only. The table lists about 7,600 clones, roughly 60% of them singletons. Stated time point: second of two post-therapy site-matched biopsies about 2 months apart. The sequencing here drew on tumor tissue, taken after anti-PD-1 treatment. The receptor source for this set is a human donor with basal cell carcinoma.

By its share, this clone is medium-sized (0.01 to 0.1%). The genes are TRBV30 and TRBJ2-1; the match to TRBD1 covers 8 bases. Germline lookup yields CDR1 GTSNPN and CDR2 SVGIG (reference sequence). J gave up 5 bases and V 0 bases, and 3 bases lay outside the gene matches. This CDR3 region has 14 residues. The CDR3 DNA reads as TGTGCCTGGAGTGTACTGACAGGGGACAATGAGCAGTTCTTC. Protein: CAWSVLTGDNEQFF.

This clone was detected a few times. This chain connects TRBV12-3 or TRBV12-4 to TRBJ2-2; D remains unclear. V lost 4 bases and J lost 0, with 0 bases in between. This CDR3 spans 12 amino acids. For the CDR3, the DNA is TGTGCCAGCAGTTCGAACACCGGGGAGCTGTTTTTT. Translating gives CASSSNTGELFF.

This clone occurred once. The chain recombines TRBV5-4 with TRBJ2-2, with D perhaps matching TRBD2 (5 bases). CDR1 SGHNT and CDR2 YYREEE come from the germline V gene (reference sequence). The CDR3 length is 14 residues. V was clipped by 7 bases and J by 1 base, with 11 bases between them. CDR3 sequence (DNA): TGTGCCAGCTACTTCCGGGGGAACACCGGGGAGCTGTTTTTT. It is translated as CASYFRGNTGELFF. Variable domain in full (rest from reference TRBV5-4 and TRBJ2-2): ETGVTQSPTHLIKTRGQQVTLRCSSQSGHNTVSWYQQALGQGPQFIFQYYREEENGRGNFPPRFSGLQFPNYSSELNVNALELDDSALYLCASYFRGNTGELFFGEGSRLTVL.

The chain uses TRBV29-1 and TRBJ1-3, with no clear D. V shed 7 bases and J shed 0 bases, with 13 bases lying between them. Germline values: CDR1 SQVTM, CDR2 ANQGSEA. The CDR3 sequence is 14 residues long. The CDR3 here is CSAVWGVSGNTIYF. CDR3 in DNA: TGCAGCGCCGTCTGGGGTGTCTCTGGAAACACCATATATTTT.

This clone counts as medium-sized. The V and J genes are TRBV7-9 and TRBJ2-7, with a weak D call TRBD2 (6 bases). The CDR3 covers 17 residues. Trimming took off 6 bases at V and 8 bases at J, with 29 bases between the two ends. Per germline, CDR1 SEHNR and CDR2 FQNEAQ (reference sequence). The CDR3 loop is CASSPPPSQGGLLQQYF. CDR3 nucleotides: TGTGCCAGCAGTCCCCCGCCCTCTCAGGGAGGATTGTTACAGCAGTACTTC.

This chain joins TRBV29-1 and TRBJ2-2; D gene ambiguous. V was pared by 2 bases and J by 4 bases, with 8 bases between. Germline V CDR1 and CDR2: SQVTM, ANQGSEA. The CDR3 is 13 amino acids. CDR3 in DNA: TGCAGCGTTGAAAACGTAGCCACCGGGGAGCTGTTTTTT. Amino acids: CSVENVATGELFF.

The chain couples TRBV28 to TRBJ2-1; D gene unclear. Germline CDR1 is MDHEN and CDR2 is SYDVKM. Trimming took 6 bases from V and 7 from J, leaving 7 bases between them. The CDR3 is 11 residues long. CDR3 nucleotides: TGTGCCAGCAGAATATCGAATGAGCAGTTCTTC. It is translated as CASRISNEQFF.

Only a few counts were recorded for this clone. The V gene is TRBV6-5, the J gene TRBJ1-5, with D possibly TRBD1 on 5 matching bases. V was pared by 6 bases and J by 0 bases, with 12 bases between. The CDR3 totals 15 residues. Germline V CDR1 and CDR2: MNHEY, SVGAGI. The CDR3 protein is CASSPRQYSNQPQHF. Written as DNA, the CDR3 is TGTGCCAGCAGCCCCCGACAGTATAGCAATCAGCCCCAGCATTTT.

This clone was detected only once. V is TRBV3-1 (or the pseudogene TRBV3-2) and J is TRBJ1-2; D not resolved. CDR1 is LGHDT, CDR2 YNNKEL, per germline (reference sequence). V lost 6 bases to trimming and J lost 1 base, with 9 bases between them. CDR3 length: 13 residues. CDR3 in DNA: TGTGCCAGCAGTCTTACATTTAACTATGGCTACACCTTC. Its translation: CASSLTFNYGYTF.

The chain joins TRBV5-1 to TRBJ1-3; D remains unclear. The CDR3 covers 15 residues. Germline V gene sequence: CDR1 SGHRS, CDR2 YFSETQ. The V end was cut by 2 bases, the J end by 0 bases, with 9 bases between. The CDR3 here is CASSFVGSSGNTIYF. The DNA of the CDR3 is TGCGCCAGCAGCTTTGTCGGGAGCTCTGGAAACACCATATATTTT.

The chain uses TRBV6-5 and TRBJ1-3; possible D gene TRBD1, 5 bases. The CDR3 extends over 16 amino acids. Trimming removed 0 bases at V and 4 bases at J, with 13 bases between. Per germline, CDR1 MNHEY and CDR2 SVGAGI. CDR3 amino acids: CASSYSFGAGGNTIYF. CDR3 nucleotide sequence: TGTGCCAGCAGTTACTCGTTTGGGGCGGGGGGAAACACCATATATTTT.

Within the sample, this clone is medium-sized (0.01 to 0.1%). This sequence joins TRBV19 and TRBJ2-7, with D hard to call. CDR1 is LNHDA and CDR2 is SQIVND in the germline V gene (reference sequence). With 4 bases removed from V and 2 bases from J, the gap between germline ends came to 12 bases. The CDR3 is 14 residues long. CDR3 sequence: CASSTEHPPYEQYF. CDR3 in DNA: TGTGCCAGTAGTACTGAGCACCCGCCCTACGAGCAGTACTTC.

The table lists this clone with a few counts. The rearrangement joins TRBV6-1 to TRBJ1-2; D might be TRBD1 (5 bases). CDR1 and CDR2 from the germline V gene are MNHNS and SASEGT. The CDR3 extends over 15 amino acids. V was shortened by 0 bases and J by 8 bases, with 16 bases between the two germline ends. For the CDR3, the DNA is TGTGCCAGCAGTGAAGCCTTGCGTGACAGTACCGGCTACACCTTC. Translated, it gives CASSEALRDSTGYTF.

The chain links TRBV6-5 to TRBJ1-5; tentative D call: TRBD1 (6 bases). V was pared by 6 bases and J by 7 bases, with 10 bases between. In germline, CDR1 is MNHEY, CDR2 SVGAGI. The CDR3 loop spans 12 amino acids. The CDR3 DNA is TGTGCCAGCAGCTCAGGGGACCAGCCCCAGCATTTT. Its translation: CASSSGDQPQHF.

The rearrangement links TRBV9 to TRBJ1-6; 9 bases map to TRBD1. J lost 8 bases, V lost 7 bases, and 4 bases had no gene match. This CDR3 is 13 amino acids long. CDR1 is SGDLS, CDR2 YYNGEE, per germline. The CDR3 DNA reads TGTGCCAGCTCTTGGACAGGGGATTCACCCCTCCACTTT. This encodes CASSWTGDSPLHF.

In its sample, this clone ranks as medium-sized. The CDR3 spells CASSLEPQGVYNSPLHF. CDR3 DNA sequence: TGCGCCAGCAGCTTGGAGCCACAGGGGGTTTATAATTCACCCCTCCACTTT. The genes are TRBV5-1 and TRBJ1-6; 8 bases fit TRBD1. In germline, CDR1 is SGHRS, CDR2 YFSETQ. V dropped 0 bases and J dropped 4; count of bases not matched to a gene: 6. CDR3 length equals 17 residues.

The genes are TRBV5-6 and TRBJ2-7, with a weak D call TRBD2 (6 bases). The CDR3 spans 14 residues. V was cut by 3 bases and J by 6 bases, with 16 bases left in between. Germline CDR1 and CDR2: SGHDT and YYEEEE. For the CDR3, the DNA is TGTGCCAGCAGCTACGGGACTCAGCGATCCGAGCAGTACTTC. Translated, it gives CASSYGTQRSEQYF.

The rearrangement joins TRBV5-1 to TRBJ2-1; D is perhaps TRBD2 (7 bases). Germline lookup yields CDR1 SGHRS and CDR2 YFSETQ. Deletions cut 2 bases from V and 6 bases from J, with 12 bases between. CDR3 length: 14 residues. This CDR3 is CASSFGGRVNEQFF. The CDR3 DNA sequence: TGCGCCAGCAGCTTCGGGGGGCGCGTCAATGAGCAGTTCTTC.

There are a few counts of this clone. The CDR3 DNA follows: TGTGCCAGCTCACCACCGAGCCTAGCGGGGGCCACAGATACGCAGTATTTT. It codes for CASSPPSLAGATDTQYF. The gene calls are TRBV18 and TRBJ2-3, with TRBD2 matching over 10 bases. From germline, CDR1 is KGHSH and CDR2 LQKENI. V was pared by 0 bases and J by 2 bases, with 5 bases of the junction left unmatched. This CDR3 is 17 amino acids long.

The sample holds a few counts of this clone. The chain employs TRBV19 and TRBJ2-7, with 8 bases that match TRBD1. Germline CDR1 and CDR2: LNHDA and SQIVND (reference sequence). This CDR3 region has 15 residues. Germline trimming cut 7 bases from V and 0 bases from J; bases unmatched to any gene: 8. The CDR3 DNA follows: TGTGCCAGTAAGCCAGGGGGCCAAAGCTCCTACGAGCAGTACTTC. This encodes CASKPGGQSSYEQYF.

The table lists this clone with a few counts. The chain combines TRBV7-2 with TRBJ2-3, with a possible D match to TRBD2 (7 bases). This CDR3 is built from 16 residues. Deletions cut 1 base from V and 0 bases from J, with 11 bases between. Germline V CDR1 and CDR2: SGHTA, FQGNSA. The CDR3, as DNA: TGTGCCAGCAGCTTAGTTGGGGGGGGCAGCACAGATACGCAGTATTTT. Translated: CASSLVGGGSTDTQYF.